Listed here is a single TCR beta chain. The sample comes from a study of blood T cell repertoires in COVID-19. Turning to the study itself: Acute and convalescent COVID-19 samples came from the United States, Italy and Spain.

Authors' analysis steps: Amplification of reference gene primers provided the estimated nucleated cell counts. This table comes from immunoSEQ multiplex PCR, and its TCRdb copy is limited to in-frame clones, with some not included. That table supplies the V and J calls and clone size; D and trimming were determined from the DNA. The data hold about 68,000 clones, with around 83% observed a single time. The CDR3 length is 15 residues. Looked up from germline, CDR1 is SNHLY and CDR2 is FYNNEI. Trimming shortened V by 2 bases and J by 2 bases, and 10 bases separated the two germline ends. The rearrangement uses TRBV2 and TRBJ1-5, with D tentatively TRBD1 (5 bases). This clonotype originated in a man aged 50 or older with acute or convalescent COVID-19. The sequencing sample was made of peripheral blood. The CDR3 protein is CASSELGRGNQPQHF. The CDR3 nucleotides read TGTGCCAGCAGTGAACTAGGCAGGGGCAATCAGCCCCAGCATTTT.